The present entry profiles one T cell receptor beta chain with its context. This entry comes from a study of blood T cell repertoires in COVID-19. Across the study: Italy, Spain and the United States were the sources of the convalescent and acute COVID-19 samples.

CDR1 and CDR2 from the germline V gene are SGDLS and YYNGEE. The V end was cut by 4 bases, the J end by 8 bases, with 17 bases between. This CDR3 comprises 14 residues. Produced via immunoSEQ multiplex PCR; TCRdb's table is partial and in-frame only. The table lists about 150,000 clones, 84% of them singletons. This TCR derives from an elderly woman with COVID-19, enrolled during active disease. The chain has TRBV9 and TRBJ2-3; possibly TRBD2 for D (6 bases). The sequencing input was peripheral blood. CDR3 coding DNA: TGTGCCAGCAGCTCGCCGGGGAGGACTACTACGCAGTATTTT. It codes for CASSSPGRTTTQYF. Full variable domain (missing parts from reference TRBV9 and TRBJ2-3): DSGVTQTPKHLITATGQRVTLRCSPRSGDLSVYWYQQSLDQGLQFLIQYYNGEERAKGNILERFSAQQFPDLHSELNLSSLELGDSALYFCASSSPGRTTTQYFGPGTRLTVL.